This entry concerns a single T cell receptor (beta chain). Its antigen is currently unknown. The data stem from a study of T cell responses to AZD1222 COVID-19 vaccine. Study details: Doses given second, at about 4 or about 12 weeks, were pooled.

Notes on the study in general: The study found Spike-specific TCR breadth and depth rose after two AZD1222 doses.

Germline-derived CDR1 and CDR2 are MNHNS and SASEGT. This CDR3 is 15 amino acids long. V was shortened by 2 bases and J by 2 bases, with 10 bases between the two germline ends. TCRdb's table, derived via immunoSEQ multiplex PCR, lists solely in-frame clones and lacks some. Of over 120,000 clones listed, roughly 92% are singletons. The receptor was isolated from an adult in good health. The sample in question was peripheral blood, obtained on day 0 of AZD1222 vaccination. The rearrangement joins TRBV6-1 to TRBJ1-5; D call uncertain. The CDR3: CASSEQLGGNQPQHF. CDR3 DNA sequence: TGTGCCAGCAGTGAACAACTTGGTGGCAATCAGCCCCAGCATTTT.